The sequence of this TCR beta chain was determined in a study of blood T cell repertoires in COVID-19. Study-wide background: PBMCs, B-cell-depleted T cells, or T cells provided the cDNA or gDNA that made up the material.

Trimming took off 3 bases at V and 4 bases at J, with 19 bases between the two ends. CDR1 is SGHAT and CDR2 is FQNNGV in the germline V gene. The CDR3 has 16 amino acids. Per the original methods: Amplification of reference gene primers was used by the study to estimate nucleated cell counts. The data were produced by immunoSEQ multiplex PCR, yet TCRdb's version contains in-frame clones alone and is incomplete. D and trimming were read from the DNA, whereas the V and J calls and clone size are those reported in that table. The table includes 200,000 to 250,000 clones, 80% to 90% detected once. The sequenced material came from peripheral blood. This receptor was obtained from a young man with COVID-19, enrolled during active disease. V is TRBV11-2 and J is TRBJ2-7; no reliable D call. CDR3 protein: CASSLASGNARYEQYF. The CDR3, as DNA: TGTGCCAGCAGCTTGGCCTCAGGCAACGCCCGGTACGAGCAGTACTTC.